Listed here are 12 T cell receptor beta chains from one sample, sequenced in a study of radiation and T cells in renal cell carcinoma. Assay: immunoSEQ multiplex PCR; the TCRdb copy retains only in-frame clones and omits some. The table has 87,000 or so clones, 70% to 90% seen once. Stated time point: baseline pretreatment blood. Treatment of the sample: 15 Gy SBRT to primary tumor, nephrectomy 4 weeks later. The sample consisted of blood, taken from a patient whose treatment included radiotherapy and nephrectomy. The receptors here all came from a man between 50 and 59 years old with renal cell carcinoma.

The J gene is TRBJ1-2, the V gene TRBV6-1; 7 bases agree with TRBD1. J was trimmed by 6 bases and V by 4 bases; bases with no gene match: 5. There are 13 residues in the CDR3. The germline V gene encodes CDR1 MNHNS and CDR2 SASEGT. Here the CDR3 reads CASSVQGQHGYTF. The CDR3 DNA reads TGTGCCAGCAGTGTACAGGGGCAGCATGGCTACACCTTC.

The V call is TRBV4-2, the J call TRBJ1-4; D may be TRBD1 (6 bases). This CDR3 spans 14 amino acids. CDR1 is LGHNA and CDR2 is YNFKEQ in the germline V gene. The V end lost 1 base, the J end lost 6 bases, and 9 bases lay between the germline ends. The CDR3 region has the DNA TGTGCCAGCAGCCAAGGAACAGGGTATGAAAAACTGTTTTTT. It yields the protein CASSQGTGYEKLFF.

V gene TRBV2 combines with J gene TRBJ2-6; D not resolved. The CDR3 consists of 15 residues. The V and J ends lost 7 bases and 0 bases respectively, with 10 bases between them. The germline CDR1 and CDR2 sequences are SNHLY and FYNNEI. The chain's CDR3 is CASNGGLSGANVLTF. The CDR3 bases are TGTGCCAGCAATGGCGGCCTCTCTGGGGCCAACGTCCTGACTTTC.

The chain joins TRBV19 to TRBJ2-2; 9 positions match TRBD1. The V and J ends lost 4 bases and 4 bases, in that order; junction bases with no gene match: 1. The germline gives CDR1 LNHDA, CDR2 SQIVND (reference sequence). This CDR3 is 14 amino acids long. DNA of the CDR3: TGTGCCAGTAGTAACAGGGGGCTCACCGGGGAGCTGTTTTTT. It specifies CASSNRGLTGELFF. The whole variable domain, filled in from reference TRBV19 and TRBJ2-2, reads DGGITQSPKYLFRKEGQNVTLSCEQNLNHDAMYWYRQDPGQGLRLIYYSQIVNDFQKGDIAEGYSVSREKKESFPLTVTSAQKNPTAFYLCASSNRGLTGELFFGEGSRLTVL.

V and J are TRBV18 and TRBJ2-7; perhaps TRBD2 as D (5 bases). Germline assignment: CDR1 KGHSH and CDR2 LQKENI. V was shortened by 3 bases and J by 4 bases, with 10 bases between the two germline ends. This CDR3 region has 13 residues. The chain's CDR3 is CASSPSGNYEQYF. DNA of the CDR3: TGTGCCAGCTCACCTTCCGGGAATTACGAGCAGTACTTC.

The chain uses TRBV18 and TRBJ2-1; 12 positions agree with TRBD2. CDR3 length equals 19 residues. From germline, CDR1 is KGHSH and CDR2 LQKENI. V trimming: 3 bases; J trimming: 4 bases; junction bases outside the gene matches: 13. CDR3 protein: CASSPSLRLAGDPYNEQFF. The DNA of the CDR3 is TGTGCCAGCTCACCCTCCTTGAGACTAGCGGGGGACCCGTACAATGAGCAGTTCTTC.

This chain uses TRBV9 with TRBJ2-3; a weak D match, TRBD2 (5 bases). CDR3 length equals 13 residues. The germline gives CDR1 SGDLS, CDR2 YYNGEE. The ends were cut back, 2 bases at V and 6 bases at J, with 10 bases in the middle. The CDR3: CASSVGGYDTQYF. The CDR3 region has the DNA TGTGCCAGCAGCGTTGGCGGGTATGATACGCAGTATTTT.

The V and J genes are TRBV11-2 and TRBJ2-3; no firm D call. The V gene's germline CDR1 is SGHAT and CDR2 FQNNGV. Trimming removed 5 bases from V and 3 bases from J, with 12 bases in between. There are 14 residues in the CDR3. CDR3 coding DNA: TGTGCCAGCAGCGCCTCGAGCTGGACAGATACGCAGTATTTT. Its protein is CASSASSWTDTQYF. The full variable domain, in which reference TRBV11-2 and TRBJ2-3 provide the parts outside the CDR3, is EAGVAQSPRYKIIEKRQSVAFWCNPISGHATLYWYQQILGQGPKLLIQFQNNGVVDDSQLPKDRFSAERLKGVDSTLKIQPAKLEDSAVYLCASSASSWTDTQYFGPGTRLTVL.

The chain uses TRBV5-1 and TRBJ2-7, with 8 bases that match TRBD1. The CDR3 length is 16 residues. The junction had 9 bases not matched to a gene; V was cut back by 0 bases and J by 4 bases. Germline-derived CDR1 and CDR2 are SGHRS and YFSETQ. CDR3 nucleotides: TGCGCCAGCAGCTTGGCTCCGGGACAGGACCTTTACGAGCAGTACTTC. Translated: CASSLAPGQDLYEQYF.

This chain connects TRBV6-6 to TRBJ1-2, with TRBD1 matching over 8 bases. The germline V gene has CDR1 MNHNY and CDR2 SVGAGI (reference sequence). There are 14 residues in the CDR3. J was trimmed by 4 bases and V by 6 bases; bases with no gene match: 7. This CDR3 reads CASRGDRGVYGYTF. The CDR3 DNA reads as TGTGCCAGCAGGGGAGACAGGGGAGTCTATGGCTACACCTTC.

This chain connects TRBV4-2 to TRBJ1-2, with D perhaps matching TRBD1 (5 bases). The germline V gene encodes CDR1 LGHNA and CDR2 YNFKEQ. The CDR3 is 15 amino acids. Trimming removed 1 base from V and 8 bases from J, with 17 bases in between. The CDR3 DNA is TGTGCCAGCAGCCAAGGTGGGACCGAGGGCTTGGGCTACACCTTC. The encoded protein is CASSQGGTEGLGYTF.

The chain employs TRBV30 and TRBJ1-6; D is perhaps TRBD1 (5 bases). V lost 2 bases and J lost 7, with 12 bases in between. The CDR3 has 14 residues. The germline CDR1 and CDR2 sequences are GTSNPN and SVGIG (reference sequence). In DNA form, the CDR3 reads TGTGCCTGGAGTTATCTAGGGACGAATTCACCCCTCCACTTT. As protein: CAWSYLGTNSPLHF.